Listed below are T cell receptor beta chains from one sample, sequenced in a study of T-cell reconstitution after alpha-beta-depleted transplantation in children. TCRdb redid the calling of the PCR reads with MiXCR, one entry per CDR3 protein. This table holds roughly 240,000 distinct CDR3 sequences, roughly 8.2% found once. The input for sequencing was PBMCs, mostly from graft donor cells, taken 180 days after TCRalphabeta/CD19-depleted stem cell transplant. These receptors originate from a male patient younger than 18 who had a stem cell transplant for acute lymphoblastic leukemia, so the T cells may come from the graft donor. Each CDR3 is given with its conserved first and last residue. D genes are given only for firm matches. For some rows the clone size is stated as once, few or many, or as a class when expanded; others skip it.

abundance: many
v_gene: TRBV12-3/TRBV12-4
j_gene: TRBJ2-7
d_gene: -
CDR3nt: TGTGCCAGCAGTTTTTGGGGCAGGGGCTACGAGCAGTACTTC
CDR3aa: CASSFWGRGYEQYF

abundance: many
v_gene: TRBV5-6
j_gene: TRBJ2-2
d_gene: TRBD1
CDR3nt: TGTGCCAGCAGCTTGGTGGACAGGGATCGCGGGGAGCTGTTTTTT
CDR3aa: CASSLVDRDRGELFF

abundance: many
v_gene: TRBV6-1
j_gene: TRBJ2-2
d_gene: -
CDR3nt: TGTGCCAGCAGTGGACGAAGTCAGAGTCCGGCCGGGGAGCTGTTTTTT
CDR3aa: CASSGRSQSPAGELFF

abundance: many
v_gene: TRBV28
j_gene: TRBJ2-7
d_gene: -
CDR3nt: TGTGCCAGCAGTTTAAATCCCTTCGAAAGGTACTTC
CDR3aa: CASSLNPFERYF

abundance: few
v_gene: TRBV20-1
j_gene: TRBJ2-7
d_gene: -
CDR3nt: TGCAGTGCCCCCGGACACCTCTCCTACGAGCAGTACTTC
CDR3aa: CSAPGHLSYEQYF

abundance: -
v_gene: TRBV2
j_gene: TRBJ2-1
d_gene: -
CDR3nt: TGTGCCAGCAGTGAAGTGTGGAATGAGCAGTTCTTC
CDR3aa: CASSEVWNEQFF

abundance: many
v_gene: TRBV29-1
j_gene: TRBJ1-4
d_gene: TRBD1
CDR3nt: TGCAGCGTTGCCGAGGGGGCATTAGAAGAAAAACTGTTTTTT
CDR3aa: CSVAEGALEEKLFF

abundance: many
v_gene: TRBV2
j_gene: TRBJ1-5
d_gene: -
CDR3nt: TGTGCCAGCAGTGAAATGGGAGTTCAGCCCCAGCATTTT
CDR3aa: CASSEMGVQPQHF

abundance: many
v_gene: TRBV9
j_gene: TRBJ1-1
d_gene: -
CDR3nt: TGTGCCAGCAGCGTAGGTGGGGGCGAGAGCACTGAAGCTTTCTTT
CDR3aa: CASSVGGGESTEAFF

abundance: -
v_gene: TRBV18
j_gene: TRBJ1-2
d_gene: -
CDR3nt: TGTGCCAGCTCACCATCCCAGGCAGACTATGGCTACACCTTC
CDR3aa: CASSPSQADYGYTF

abundance: many
v_gene: TRBV5-6
j_gene: TRBJ2-1
d_gene: TRBD1
CDR3nt: TGTGCCAGCAGCTACTGGACAGGGAATAATGAGCAGTTCTTC
CDR3aa: CASSYWTGNNEQFF

abundance: many
v_gene: TRBV5-1
j_gene: TRBJ2-1
d_gene: TRBD2
CDR3nt: TGCGCCAGCAGCTTGAGGCCCGGGCGGGGGGGCCAGGGACTTCTCCACAATGAGCAGTTCTTC
CDR3aa: CASSLRPGRGGQGLLHNEQFF

abundance: -
v_gene: TRBV7-9
j_gene: TRBJ2-3
d_gene: TRBD1
CDR3nt: TGTGCCAGCAGCCTAGACAGGGGGTGGAATACGCAGTATTTT
CDR3aa: CASSLDRGWNTQYF

abundance: many
v_gene: TRBV7-6
j_gene: TRBJ2-7
d_gene: TRBD2
CDR3nt: TGTGCCAGCAGCGTGACTAGCGGGAGCTCCTACGAGCAGTACTTC
CDR3aa: CASSVTSGSSYEQYF

abundance: many
v_gene: TRBV5-1
j_gene: TRBJ2-1
d_gene: -
CDR3nt: TGCGCCAGCAGCTCCCCCAGCAATGAGCAGTTCTTC
CDR3aa: CASSSPSNEQFF

abundance: many
v_gene: TRBV5-1
j_gene: TRBJ1-2
d_gene: -
CDR3nt: TGCGCCAGCAGCGGGACTTGGGGCTACACCTTC
CDR3aa: CASSGTWGYTF

abundance: -
v_gene: TRBV4-3
j_gene: TRBJ2-2
d_gene: TRBD2
CDR3nt: TGCGCCAGCAGCCAATCATGGCTAGCGGCCGGGGAGCTGTTTTTT
CDR3aa: CASSQSWLAAGELFF

abundance: many
v_gene: TRBV12-3/TRBV12-4
j_gene: TRBJ2-7
d_gene: -
CDR3nt: TGTGCCAGCAGTATAATACAGGGAGCCGGCGAGCAGTACTTC
CDR3aa: CASSIIQGAGEQYF

abundance: many
v_gene: TRBV9
j_gene: TRBJ2-2
d_gene: -
CDR3nt: TGTGCCAGCAGCGTAGAACCCATAGGGGGTTACACCGGGGAGCTGTTTTTT
CDR3aa: CASSVEPIGGYTGELFF

abundance: many
v_gene: TRBV27
j_gene: TRBJ1-1
d_gene: TRBD1
CDR3nt: TGTGCCAGCAGTTGGACAGGGGGCACTGAAGCTTTCTTT
CDR3aa: CASSWTGGTEAFF

abundance: many
v_gene: TRBV7-3
j_gene: TRBJ2-7
d_gene: -
CDR3nt: TGTGCCAGCAGCTTAATCAGGGGCGGGGAGCAGTACTTC
CDR3aa: CASSLIRGGEQYF

abundance: many
v_gene: TRBV4-2
j_gene: TRBJ1-2
d_gene: TRBD1
CDR3nt: TGTGCCAGCAGCCAAGAGGGACAGGGGGCGTACTACACCTTC
CDR3aa: CASSQEGQGAYYTF

abundance: many
v_gene: TRBV29-1
j_gene: TRBJ1-5
d_gene: TRBD1
CDR3nt: TGCAGCGACAACCCCCGGACAGGTTGTGGTGCTAGAAGCAATCAGCCCCAGCATTTT
CDR3aa: CSDNPRTGCGARSNQPQHF

abundance: many
v_gene: TRBV9
j_gene: TRBJ2-2
d_gene: TRBD2
CDR3nt: TGTGCCAGCAGCGCCCCCGGGGACCGGGGGGACACCGGGGAGCTGTTTTTT
CDR3aa: CASSAPGDRGDTGELFF

abundance: many
v_gene: TRBV28
j_gene: TRBJ1-5
d_gene: TRBD1
CDR3nt: TGTGCCAGCAGTTTATCGACAGGGCGCCAGCCCCAGCATTTT
CDR3aa: CASSLSTGRQPQHF

abundance: few
v_gene: TRBV28
j_gene: TRBJ2-5
d_gene: TRBD1
CDR3nt: TGTGCCAGCACGACAGGGGCCATCCAAGAGACCCAGTACTTC
CDR3aa: CASTTGAIQETQYF

abundance: many
v_gene: TRBV10-3
j_gene: TRBJ2-1
d_gene: TRBD2
CDR3nt: TGTGCCATCAGTGGACCAGCGGGAGCCGACAATGAGCAGTTCTTC
CDR3aa: CAISGPAGADNEQFF

abundance: many
v_gene: TRBV7-2
j_gene: TRBJ2-5
d_gene: -
CDR3nt: TGTGCCAGCAGCCGTGGGGTTTTTAGGAACGGGGAGACCCAGTACTTC
CDR3aa: CASSRGVFRNGETQYF

abundance: -
v_gene: TRBV18
j_gene: TRBJ1-2
d_gene: TRBD1
CDR3nt: TGTGCCAGCTCACCTTTGGACAGGGCGGGTAACTATGGCTACACCTTC
CDR3aa: CASSPLDRAGNYGYTF

abundance: many
v_gene: TRBV20-1
j_gene: TRBJ1-6
d_gene: -
CDR3nt: TGCAGTGCTAGGGCGGGGTCCTATAATTCACCCCTCCACTTT
CDR3aa: CSARAGSYNSPLHF

abundance: many
v_gene: TRBV28
j_gene: TRBJ1-4
d_gene: -
CDR3nt: TGTGCCAGCAGCCTTAATGAAAAACTGTTTTTT
CDR3aa: CASSLNEKLFF

abundance: few
v_gene: TRBV20-1
j_gene: TRBJ2-7
d_gene: -
CDR3nt: TGCAGTGCTAGACCCTATACCTACGAGCAGTACTTC
CDR3aa: CSARPYTYEQYF

abundance: many
v_gene: TRBV5-5
j_gene: TRBJ1-1
d_gene: TRBD1
CDR3nt: TGTGCCAGCAGCTTGTTACAGGGGGGCACTGAAGCTTTCTTT
CDR3aa: CASSLLQGGTEAFF

abundance: many
v_gene: TRBV5-6
j_gene: TRBJ2-1
d_gene: -
CDR3nt: TGTGCCAGCAGCTTTGGCAGGAAGGGTGAGCAGTTCTTC
CDR3aa: CASSFGRKGEQFF

abundance: many
v_gene: TRBV3-1
j_gene: TRBJ2-7
d_gene: -
CDR3nt: TGTGCCAGCAGCCAAGTTACGGGACAATCGTACGAGCAGTACTTC
CDR3aa: CASSQVTGQSYEQYF

abundance: many
v_gene: TRBV29-1
j_gene: TRBJ2-7
d_gene: TRBD1
CDR3nt: TGCAGCGTTACCTTAGGGACAGGGTTATACGAGCAGTACTTC
CDR3aa: CSVTLGTGLYEQYF

abundance: -
v_gene: TRBV10-2
j_gene: TRBJ2-1
d_gene: -
CDR3nt: TGCGCCAGCGGGGAAGCGCCCAATGAGCAGTTCTTC
CDR3aa: CASGEAPNEQFF

abundance: -
v_gene: TRBV7-2
j_gene: TRBJ1-1
d_gene: -
CDR3nt: TGTGCCAGCAGCGAGACAGGTTATCCGAACACTGAAGCTTTCTTT
CDR3aa: CASSETGYPNTEAFF

abundance: many
v_gene: TRBV3-1
j_gene: TRBJ2-1
d_gene: -
CDR3nt: TGTGCCAGCAGCCAACAGCGCAATGAGCAGTTCTTC
CDR3aa: CASSQQRNEQFF

abundance: many
v_gene: TRBV29-1
j_gene: TRBJ2-2
d_gene: TRBD1
CDR3nt: TGCAGCGGGGGGACAGGGGGCCCCGGGGAGCTGTTTTTT
CDR3aa: CSGGTGGPGELFF

abundance: many
v_gene: TRBV10-3
j_gene: TRBJ2-7
d_gene: TRBD1
CDR3nt: TGTGCCATCAGCCTGGGACAGGGAGTTCCCTACGAGCAGTACTTC
CDR3aa: CAISLGQGVPYEQYF

abundance: many
v_gene: TRBV7-3
j_gene: TRBJ1-2
d_gene: TRBD1
CDR3nt: TGTGCCAGCAGCCCAGGGGGCTCCAACTATGGCTACACCTTC
CDR3aa: CASSPGGSNYGYTF

abundance: many
v_gene: TRBV20-1
j_gene: TRBJ2-4
d_gene: -
CDR3nt: TGCAGTGCTAGAGATGAGGTCTTAGCCAAAAACATTCAGTACTTC
CDR3aa: CSARDEVLAKNIQYF

abundance: many
v_gene: TRBV20-1
j_gene: TRBJ2-7
d_gene: -
CDR3nt: TGCAGTGCCCAGGGTTCCCTCTCCTACGAGCAGTACTTC
CDR3aa: CSAQGSLSYEQYF

abundance: -
v_gene: TRBV20-1
j_gene: TRBJ2-3
d_gene: -
CDR3nt: TGCAGTGCCCATTCGTCGGGGGCGCCCACAGATACGCAGTATTTT
CDR3aa: CSAHSSGAPTDTQYF

abundance: -
v_gene: TRBV7-9
j_gene: TRBJ2-6
d_gene: -
CDR3nt: TGTGCCAGCAGCTTAGTACAGTCTGGGGCCAACGTCCTGACTTTC
CDR3aa: CASSLVQSGANVLTF

abundance: many
v_gene: TRBV28
j_gene: TRBJ2-7
d_gene: -
CDR3nt: TGTGCCAGCAGGGGGCGACCCTACGAGCAGTACTTC
CDR3aa: CASRGRPYEQYF

abundance: many
v_gene: TRBV6-2/TRBV6-3
j_gene: TRBJ1-1
d_gene: -
CDR3nt: TGTGCCAGCAGTTACCGCCTGGACGGAAAAGCTTTCTTT
CDR3aa: CASSYRLDGKAFF

abundance: many
v_gene: TRBV4-3
j_gene: TRBJ1-1
d_gene: -
CDR3nt: TGCGCCAGCAGCCAAGATAGGAGTACTGAAGCTTTCTTT
CDR3aa: CASSQDRSTEAFF

abundance: many
v_gene: TRBV5-5
j_gene: TRBJ2-5
d_gene: TRBD2
CDR3nt: TGTGCCAGCAGCACCCGACTAGCGGGAGGGCAAGAGACCCAGTACTTC
CDR3aa: CASSTRLAGGQETQYF

abundance: -
v_gene: TRBV18
j_gene: TRBJ2-1
d_gene: -
CDR3nt: TGTGCCAGCTCACCACGCGGTGGCACGGAACATTACAATGAGCAGTTCTTC
CDR3aa: CASSPRGGTEHYNEQFF

abundance: many
v_gene: TRBV24-1
j_gene: TRBJ2-2
d_gene: -
CDR3nt: TGTGCCACCAGTCGTGGAGGGGGTCCCGGGGAGCTGTTTTTT
CDR3aa: CATSRGGGPGELFF

abundance: many
v_gene: TRBV14
j_gene: TRBJ2-3
d_gene: -
CDR3nt: TGTGCCAGCAGCCTCCCCCTGGCAGGGGTGGATACGCAGTATTTT
CDR3aa: CASSLPLAGVDTQYF

abundance: many
v_gene: TRBV20-1
j_gene: TRBJ2-3
d_gene: -
CDR3nt: TGCAGTGCTAGTCCCCATAGCACAGATACGCAGTATTTT
CDR3aa: CSASPHSTDTQYF

abundance: many
v_gene: TRBV20-1
j_gene: TRBJ2-7
d_gene: TRBD1
CDR3nt: TGCAGTGCTGTCCGGGACAGCAGCTCCTACGAGCAGTACTTC
CDR3aa: CSAVRDSSSYEQYF

abundance: many
v_gene: TRBV7-2
j_gene: TRBJ2-7
d_gene: TRBD1
CDR3nt: TGTGCCAGCAGCTCAGACAGGGGGCAATCCTACGAGCAGTACTTC
CDR3aa: CASSSDRGQSYEQYF

abundance: many
v_gene: TRBV24-1
j_gene: TRBJ1-2
d_gene: -
CDR3nt: TGTGCCACCAATGGGATCGTCTATGGCTACACCTTC
CDR3aa: CATNGIVYGYTF

abundance: many
v_gene: TRBV2
j_gene: TRBJ1-1
d_gene: -
CDR3nt: TGTGCCAGCAGCCTCCAGGGAGGAAAAACTGAAGCTTTCTTT
CDR3aa: CASSLQGGKTEAFF

abundance: many
v_gene: TRBV12-3/TRBV12-4
j_gene: TRBJ1-6
d_gene: -
CDR3nt: TGTGCCAGCAACGGGGGGTTCGATTCACCCCTCCACTTT
CDR3aa: CASNGGFDSPLHF

abundance: many
v_gene: TRBV29-1
j_gene: TRBJ2-1
d_gene: TRBD1
CDR3nt: TGCAGCTCTTGGGGGTTACAGGGGGCACGTAGTAATCACAATGAGCAGTTCTTC
CDR3aa: CSSWGLQGARSNHNEQFF